The present T cell receptor (beta chain) was sequenced within a study of blood T cell repertoires in COVID-19. The table came from immunoSEQ multiplex PCR; TCRdb's copy has only in-frame clones and leaves some out. The data show approximately 230,000 clones, around 88% seen once. The TCR was taken from a man aged 80 or over with acute or convalescent COVID-19. The sequencing sample was made of peripheral blood.

The CDR3 spells CASNKRGRDYNEQFF. The DNA for the CDR3 is TGTGCCAGCAATAAACGTGGCAGGGACTACAATGAGCAGTTCTTC. This sequence joins TRBV6-5 and TRBJ2-1, with TRBD1 as a possible D gene (5 bases). The CDR3 sequence is 15 residues long. V shed 7 bases and J shed 3 bases, with 16 bases lying between them. Germline V lookup: CDR1 MNHEY, CDR2 SVGAGI.